Sequencing of this TCR beta chain was carried out in a study of blood T cell repertoires in COVID-19. Turning to the study itself: Both acute and convalescent COVID-19 samples were obtained from the United States, Italy and Spain.

The method was immunoSEQ multiplex PCR; TCRdb's version includes in-frame clones alone and lacks a portion of them. The sample holds about 310,000 clones, roughly 90% seen once. The CDR3 sequence is 15 residues long. The germline V and J ends were trimmed by 3 bases and 4 bases, with 14 bases remaining between them. Per the germline V gene, CDR1 is KGHDR and CDR2 is SFDVKD. The sequenced material came from peripheral blood. The V call is TRBV24-1, the J call TRBJ1-1; D may be TRBD1 (5 bases). The TCR comes from a woman aged 25 to 39 with COVID-19, enrolled during active disease. In DNA, the CDR3 is TGTGCCACCAGTGATGCACAGGCGGGGAGCACTGAAGCTTTCTTT. This encodes CATSDAQAGSTEAFF.